Following are 15 T cell receptor beta chains from one sample sequenced in a study of blood T cell repertoires in COVID-19. The assay was immunoSEQ multiplex PCR, and TCRdb's table has in-frame clones only and misses some. This table has about 21,000 clones, roughly 90% appearing once. Specimen: peripheral blood. Receptors originate from a human donor in a cohort sampled during active COVID-19.

The chain is built from TRBV3-1 (or the pseudogene TRBV3-2) and TRBJ2-5; D gene ambiguous. Trimming took off 0 bases at V and 6 bases at J, with 5 bases between the two ends. Per the germline V gene, CDR1 is LGHDT and CDR2 is YNNKEL (reference sequence). The CDR3 spans 12 residues. The CDR3 region is CASSQDEKTQYF. CDR3 DNA: TGTGCCAGCAGCCAAGATGAGAAGACCCAGTACTTC.

The V and J genes are TRBV6-6 and TRBJ1-2, with 7 bases fitting TRBD1. V lost 5 bases, J lost 4 bases, and 16 bases stayed unmatched. This CDR3 is built from 17 residues. CDR1 is MNHNY, CDR2 SVGAGI, per germline (reference sequence). Here the CDR3 DNA reads TGTGCCAGCAGTCCCGCCGGGACAGAGCAGGTCGGCTATGGCTACACCTTC. Translation: CASSPAGTEQVGYGYTF.

This clone was counted once. The chain links TRBV3-1 (or the pseudogene TRBV3-2) to TRBJ2-2; 8 nucleotides line up with TRBD2. CDR3 length: 15 residues. Germline CDR1 and CDR2: LGHDT and YNNKEL (reference sequence). V was pared by 4 bases and J by 3 bases, with 4 bases of the junction left unmatched. The CDR3 spells CASSRGLAYTGELFF. CDR3 bases: TGTGCCAGCAGCCGAGGACTAGCTTACACCGGGGAGCTGTTTTTT.

The V call is TRBV27, the J call TRBJ2-7, with D tentatively TRBD1 (6 bases). The ends were cut back, 8 bases at V and 7 bases at J, with 15 bases in the middle. CDR1 and CDR2 from the germline V gene are MNHEY and SMNVEV (reference sequence). The CDR3 length is 12 residues. CDR3 DNA: TGTGCCAGCGGGCGAAATCAGGGGGAGCAGTACTTC. Amino acids: CASGRNQGEQYF.

This chain uses TRBV5-5 with TRBJ1-5, with 9 bases identical to TRBD1. V dropped 4 bases and J dropped 9; count of bases not matched to a gene: 8. Germline values: CDR1 SGHKS, CDR2 YYEKEE (reference sequence). The CDR3 sequence is 14 residues long. The CDR3 loop is CASSPGTGLRPQHF. CDR3 coding DNA: TGTGCCAGCAGCCCCGGGACAGGGTTGAGGCCCCAGCATTTT. The entire variable domain, with the rest obtained from reference TRBV5-5 and TRBJ1-5, is as follows: DAGVTQSPTHLIKTRGQQVTLRCSPISGHKSVSWYQQVLGQGPQFIFQYYEKEERGRGNFPDRFSARQFPNYSSELNVNALLLGDSALYLCASSPGTGLRPQHFGDGTRLSIL.

The chain has TRBV5-1 and TRBJ2-1, with TRBD2 identical over 12 bases. Trimming cost V 1 base and J 5 bases; bases outside gene matches: 13. The germline V gene encodes CDR1 SGHRS and CDR2 YFSETQ. This CDR3 is built from 19 residues. DNA of the CDR3: TGCGCCAGCAGCTTGTCGCTAGCGGGGGGGATGCAAATTCACAATGAGCAGTTCTTC. This gives the protein CASSLSLAGGMQIHNEQFF.

The chain joins TRBV11-1 to TRBJ2-1, with D perhaps matching TRBD2 (6 bases). Germline V gene data show CDR1 as SGHAT and CDR2 as FQDESV (reference sequence). The CDR3 contains 15 residues. Trimming shortened V by 3 bases and J by 10 bases, and 19 bases separated the two germline ends. CDR3 in amino acids: CASSFKGAGNYEQFF. CDR3 sequence (DNA): TGTGCCAGCAGCTTTAAGGGTGCGGGAAATTACGAGCAGTTCTTC.

Here the CDR3 DNA reads TGCGCCAGCAGCTTGGGGGGACAGTTTGAGACCCAGTACTTC. It yields the protein CASSLGGQFETQYF. The V call is TRBV5-1, the J call TRBJ2-5; 7 positions match TRBD1. V gave up 0 bases and J gave up 5 bases; unmatched junction bases: 4. The CDR3 runs 14 residues. Per germline, CDR1 SGHRS and CDR2 YFSETQ.

The V gene is TRBV2, the J gene TRBJ2-3; 9 bases are a match to TRBD1. In germline, CDR1 is SNHLY, CDR2 FYNNEI. Trimming at V came to 6 bases and at J to 2 bases, leaving 6 bases not matched to a gene. The CDR3 runs 15 residues. For the CDR3, the DNA is TGTGCCAGCAGACCCGACAGGGGGTACACAGATACGCAGTATTTT. This sequence encodes CASRPDRGYTDTQYF.

The V and J genes are TRBV11-3 and TRBJ1-1, with TRBD1 matching 8 bases. V was clipped by 4 bases and J by 6 bases; unmatched bases: 4. The CDR3 sequence is 13 residues long. Per the germline V gene, CDR1 is SGHNT and CDR2 is YENEEA. CDR3 in DNA: TGTGCCAGCAGCTGGGACAGGAGTTCTGAAGCTTTCTTT. This gives the protein CASSWDRSSEAFF.

In DNA, the CDR3 is TGTGCCATCAGTGAGTCGCAGGGCTCGGTTCATGGCTACACCTTC. It encodes CAISESQGSVHGYTF. V usage is TRBV10-3 and J usage is TRBJ1-2; D is perhaps TRBD1 (5 bases). Germline CDR1 reads ENHRY; CDR2 reads SYGVKD. This CDR3 has 15 residues. V gave up 0 bases and J gave up 6 bases, with 14 bases separating them.

This chain connects TRBV11-2 to TRBJ2-1; 7 nucleotides align to TRBD2. CDR3 length equals 15 residues. The ends lost 5 bases at V and 0 bases at J; junction bases unmatched: 4. The germline gives CDR1 SGHAT, CDR2 FQNNGV. CDR3 sequence: CASSLGGGSYNEQFF. The CDR3 DNA sequence: TGTGCCAGCAGCCTTGGGGGGGGCTCCTACAATGAGCAGTTCTTC. The complete variable domain, with remaining parts taken from reference TRBV11-2 and TRBJ2-1, reads EAGVAQSPRYKIIEKRQSVAFWCNPISGHATLYWYQQILGQGPKLLIQFQNNGVVDDSQLPKDRFSAERLKGVDSTLKIQPAKLEDSAVYLCASSLGGGSYNEQFFGPGTRLTVL.

The V gene is TRBV5-1, the J gene TRBJ2-5; 14 bases are a match to TRBD2. This CDR3 spans 16 amino acids. The ends lost 4 bases at V and 4 bases at J; junction bases unmatched: 6. Germline CDR1 is SGHRS and CDR2 is YFSETQ. The CDR3 nucleotides read TGCGCCAGCAGCGACCCTGGACTAGCGGGGGGAGAGACCCAGTACTTC. Its translation: CASSDPGLAGGETQYF.

The chain joins TRBV24-1 to TRBJ2-1; the D gene is possibly TRBD2 (5 bases). Trimming left V 4 bases short and J 2 bases short, with 11 bases between. From germline, CDR1 is KGHDR and CDR2 SFDVKD. This CDR3 is 15 amino acids long. CDR3 in amino acids: CATSDRERPYNEQFF. The CDR3, as DNA: TGTGCCACCAGTGACCGAGAGCGGCCCTACAATGAGCAGTTCTTC.

This clone is a singleton in its sample. This chain uses TRBV3-1 (or the pseudogene TRBV3-2) with TRBJ2-5; TRBD2 might be the D (6 bases). Trimming took off 3 bases at V and 1 base at J, with 12 bases between the two ends. CDR3 length: 15 amino acids. From germline, CDR1 is LGHDT and CDR2 YNNKEL (reference sequence). The CDR3 DNA reads as TGTGCCAGCAGCCAGGGAGGATTGTTCCAAGAGACCCAGTACTTC. Its protein is CASSQGGLFQETQYF.